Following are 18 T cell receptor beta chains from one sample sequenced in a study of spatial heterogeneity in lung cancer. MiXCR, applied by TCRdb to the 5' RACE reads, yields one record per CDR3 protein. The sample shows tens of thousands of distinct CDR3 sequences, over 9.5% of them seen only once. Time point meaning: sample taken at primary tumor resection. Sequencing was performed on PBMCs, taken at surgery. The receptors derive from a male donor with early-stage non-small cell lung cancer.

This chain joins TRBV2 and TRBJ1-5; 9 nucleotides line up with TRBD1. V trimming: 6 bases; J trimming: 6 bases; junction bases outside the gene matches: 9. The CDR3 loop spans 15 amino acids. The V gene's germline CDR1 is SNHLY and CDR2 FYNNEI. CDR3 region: CASSGGQGKSQPQHF. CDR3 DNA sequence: TGTGCCAGCAGCGGGGGACAGGGTAAAAGTCAGCCCCAGCATTTT.

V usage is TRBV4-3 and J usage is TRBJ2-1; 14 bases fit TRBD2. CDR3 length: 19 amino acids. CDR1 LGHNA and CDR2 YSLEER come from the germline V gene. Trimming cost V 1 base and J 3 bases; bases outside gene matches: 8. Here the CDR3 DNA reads TGCGCCAGCAGCCAAGTCGGGACTAGCGGGAGTGGGTTCTACAATGAGCAGTTCTTC. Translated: CASSQVGTSGSGFYNEQFF.

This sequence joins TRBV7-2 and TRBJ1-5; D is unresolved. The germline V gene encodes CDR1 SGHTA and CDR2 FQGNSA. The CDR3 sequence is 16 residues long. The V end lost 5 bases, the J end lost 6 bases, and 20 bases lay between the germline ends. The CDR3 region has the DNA TGTGCCAGCAGCCTTCACACCGGGAATCCGCTTCAGCCCCAGCATTTT. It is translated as CASSLHTGNPLQPQHF.

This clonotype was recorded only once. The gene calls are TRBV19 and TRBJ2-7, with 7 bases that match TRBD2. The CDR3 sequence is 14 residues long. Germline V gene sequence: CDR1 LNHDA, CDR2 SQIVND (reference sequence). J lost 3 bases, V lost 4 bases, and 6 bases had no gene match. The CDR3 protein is CASSTLGTNYEQYF. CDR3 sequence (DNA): TGTGCCAGTAGTACCCTCGGGACTAACTACGAGCAGTACTTC.

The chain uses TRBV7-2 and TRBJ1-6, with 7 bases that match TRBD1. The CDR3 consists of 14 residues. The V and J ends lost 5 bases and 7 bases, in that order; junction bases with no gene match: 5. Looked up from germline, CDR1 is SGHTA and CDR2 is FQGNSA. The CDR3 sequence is CASSAGTENSPLHF. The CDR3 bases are TGTGCCAGCAGCGCGGGGACAGAAAATTCACCCCTCCACTTT.

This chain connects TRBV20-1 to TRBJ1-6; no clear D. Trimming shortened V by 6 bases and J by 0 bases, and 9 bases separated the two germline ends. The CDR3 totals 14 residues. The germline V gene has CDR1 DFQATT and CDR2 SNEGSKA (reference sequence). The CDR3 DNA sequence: TGCAGTGCGCCGTCTTACTCCTATAATTCACCCCTCCACTTT. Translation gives CSAPSYSYNSPLHF.

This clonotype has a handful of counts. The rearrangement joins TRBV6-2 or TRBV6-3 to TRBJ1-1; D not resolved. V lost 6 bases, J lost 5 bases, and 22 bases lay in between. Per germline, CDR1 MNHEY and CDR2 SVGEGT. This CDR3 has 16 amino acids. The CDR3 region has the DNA TGTGCCAGCAGCCTTAACTCTCACAGTGGGAAAACTGAAGCTTTCTTT. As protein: CASSLNSHSGKTEAFF.

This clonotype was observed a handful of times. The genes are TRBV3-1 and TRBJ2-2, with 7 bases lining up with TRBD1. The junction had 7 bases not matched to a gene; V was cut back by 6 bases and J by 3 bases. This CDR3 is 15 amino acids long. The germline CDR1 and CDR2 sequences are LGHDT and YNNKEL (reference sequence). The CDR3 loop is CASSYDRVDTGELFF. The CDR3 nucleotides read TGTGCCAGCAGTTACGACAGGGTCGACACCGGGGAGCTGTTTTTT.

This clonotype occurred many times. In DNA, the CDR3 is TGTGCCAGCAGTTACCACAGGACAGGGGACGCAGATACGCAGTATTTT. Translation: CASSYHRTGDADTQYF. The genes are TRBV6-2 or TRBV6-3 and TRBJ2-3; 9 bases agree with TRBD1. The CDR3 runs to 16 residues. Germline trimming cut 2 bases from V and 4 bases from J; bases unmatched to any gene: 7. Looked up from germline, CDR1 is MNHEY and CDR2 is SVGEGT.

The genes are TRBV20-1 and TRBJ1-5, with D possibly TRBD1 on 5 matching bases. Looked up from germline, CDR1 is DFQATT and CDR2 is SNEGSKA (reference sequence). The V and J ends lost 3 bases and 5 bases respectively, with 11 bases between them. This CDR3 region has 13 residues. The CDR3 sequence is CSASFGGDQPQHF. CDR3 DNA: TGCAGTGCTAGCTTCGGGGGGGATCAGCCCCAGCATTTT.

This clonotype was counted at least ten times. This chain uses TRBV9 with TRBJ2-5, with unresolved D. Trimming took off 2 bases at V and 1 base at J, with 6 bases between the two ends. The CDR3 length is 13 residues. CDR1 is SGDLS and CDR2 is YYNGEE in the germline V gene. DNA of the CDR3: TGTGCCAGCAGCGTGCAGGCCCAAGAGACCCAGTACTTC. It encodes CASSVQAQETQYF. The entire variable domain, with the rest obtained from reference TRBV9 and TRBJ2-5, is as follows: DSGVTQTPKHLITATGQRVTLRCSPRSGDLSVYWYQQSLDQGLQFLIQYYNGEERAKGNILERFSAQQFPDLHSELNLSSLELGDSALYFCASSVQAQETQYFGPGTRLLVL.

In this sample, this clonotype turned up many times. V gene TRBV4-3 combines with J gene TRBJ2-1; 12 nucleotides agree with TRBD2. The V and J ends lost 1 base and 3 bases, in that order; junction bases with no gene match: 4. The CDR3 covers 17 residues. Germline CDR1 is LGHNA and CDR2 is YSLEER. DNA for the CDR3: TGCGCCAGCAGCCAAGTGACTAGCGGGAGCGGCTACAATGAGCAGTTCTTC. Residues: CASSQVTSGSGYNEQFF.

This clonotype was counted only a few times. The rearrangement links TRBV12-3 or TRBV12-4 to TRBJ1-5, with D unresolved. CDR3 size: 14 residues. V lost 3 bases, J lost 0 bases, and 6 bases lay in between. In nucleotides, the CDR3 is TGTGCCAGCAGTTTTTTTAATAGCAATCAGCCCCAGCATTTT. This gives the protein CASSFFNSNQPQHF.

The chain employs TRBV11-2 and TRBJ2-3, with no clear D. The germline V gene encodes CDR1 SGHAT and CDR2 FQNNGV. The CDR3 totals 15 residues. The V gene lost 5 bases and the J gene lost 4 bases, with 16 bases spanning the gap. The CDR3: CASSPTRAVSDTQYF. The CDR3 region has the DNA TGTGCCAGCAGCCCAACTCGGGCGGTCTCAGATACGCAGTATTTT.

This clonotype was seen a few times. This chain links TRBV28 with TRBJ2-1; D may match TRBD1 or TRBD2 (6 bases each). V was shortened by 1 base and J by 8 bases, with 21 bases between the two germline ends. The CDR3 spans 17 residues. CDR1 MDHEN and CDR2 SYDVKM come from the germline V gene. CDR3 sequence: CASSLSPLGGRGDEQFF. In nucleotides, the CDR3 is TGTGCCAGCAGTTTATCCCCCCTTGGGGGGCGAGGAGATGAGCAGTTCTTC.

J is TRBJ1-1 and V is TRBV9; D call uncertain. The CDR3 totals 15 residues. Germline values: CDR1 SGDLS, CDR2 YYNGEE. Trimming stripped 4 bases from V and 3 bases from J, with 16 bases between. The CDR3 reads CASSPMGRTHTEAFF. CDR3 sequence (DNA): TGTGCCAGCAGCCCCATGGGTAGGACGCACACTGAAGCTTTCTTT. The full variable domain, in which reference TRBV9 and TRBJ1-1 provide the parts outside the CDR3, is DSGVTQTPKHLITATGQRVTLRCSPRSGDLSVYWYQQSLDQGLQFLIQYYNGEERAKGNILERFSAQQFPDLHSELNLSSLELGDSALYFCASSPMGRTHTEAFFGQGTRLTVV.

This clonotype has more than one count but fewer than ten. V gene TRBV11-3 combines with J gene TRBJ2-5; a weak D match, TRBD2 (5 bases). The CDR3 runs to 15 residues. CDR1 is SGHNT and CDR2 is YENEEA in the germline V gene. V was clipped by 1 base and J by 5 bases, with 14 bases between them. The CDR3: CASSLVSGGWETQYF. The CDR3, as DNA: TGTGCCAGCAGCTTAGTTTCCGGAGGCTGGGAGACCCAGTACTTC.

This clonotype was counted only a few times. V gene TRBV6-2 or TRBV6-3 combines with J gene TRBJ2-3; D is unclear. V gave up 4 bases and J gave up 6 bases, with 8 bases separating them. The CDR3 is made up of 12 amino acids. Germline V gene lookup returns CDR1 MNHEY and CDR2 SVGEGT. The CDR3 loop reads CASSSTKDTQYF. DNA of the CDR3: TGTGCCAGCAGTTCGACGAAGGATACGCAGTATTTT.